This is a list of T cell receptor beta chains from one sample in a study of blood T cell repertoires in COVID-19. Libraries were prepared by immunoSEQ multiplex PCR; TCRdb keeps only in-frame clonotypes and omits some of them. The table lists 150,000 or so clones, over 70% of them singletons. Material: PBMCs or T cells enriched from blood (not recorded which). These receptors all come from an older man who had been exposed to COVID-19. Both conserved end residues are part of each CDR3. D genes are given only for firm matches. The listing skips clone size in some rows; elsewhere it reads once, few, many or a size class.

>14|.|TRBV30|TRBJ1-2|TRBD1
TGTGCCTGGAGTGCCCCCTTCGACAGGGGGAGCCCCACCTTC
CAWSAPFDRGSPTF
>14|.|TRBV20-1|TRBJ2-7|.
TGCAGTGCTAGTCTCTGGCCAGGGAACTACGAGCAGTACTTC
CSASLWPGNYEQYF
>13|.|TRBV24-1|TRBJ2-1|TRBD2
TGTGCCACCGCCGGGACTAGCGGTTACGAGCAGTTCTTC
CATAGTSGYEQFF
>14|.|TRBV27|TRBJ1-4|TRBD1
TGTGCCAGCAGTTTGACAGGGGCCGGTGAAAAACTGTTTTTT
CASSLTGAGEKLFF
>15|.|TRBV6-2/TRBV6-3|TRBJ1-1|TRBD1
TGTGCCAGCAGCCTGGACGACAGGGTGAGAACTGAAGCTTTCTTT
CASSLDDRVRTEAFF
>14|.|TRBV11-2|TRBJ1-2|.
TGTGCCAGCAGCTTAGCCTCGTCTAACTATGGCTACACCTTC
CASSLASSNYGYTF
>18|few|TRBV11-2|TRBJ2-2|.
TGTGCCAGCAGTCCAAAGCTACGGCAGGGGTGGAACACCGGGGAGCTGTTTTTT
CASSPKLRQGWNTGELFF
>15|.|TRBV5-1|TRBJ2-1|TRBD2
TGCGCCAGCAGCTTGGGACTAGCGCTTTTATCTGAGCAGTTCTTC
CASSLGLALLSEQFF
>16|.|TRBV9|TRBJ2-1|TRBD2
TGTGCCAGCAGCGTAGACGGGACTAGCGGCTACAATGAGCAGTTCTTC
CASSVDGTSGYNEQFF
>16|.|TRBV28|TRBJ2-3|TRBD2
TGTGCCAGCAGTTTTAGCGGGGGTCGGGGCACAGATACGCAGTATTTT
CASSFSGGRGTDTQYF
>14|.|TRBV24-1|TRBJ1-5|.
TGTGCCACCACAGGGCAGGGTTTCAATCAGCCCCAGCATTTT
CATTGQGFNQPQHF
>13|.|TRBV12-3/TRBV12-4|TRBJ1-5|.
TGTGCCAGCAGTTTTTCTACTAATCAGCCCCAGCATTTT
CASSFSTNQPQHF
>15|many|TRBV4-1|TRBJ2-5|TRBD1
TGCGCCAGCAGCCAACCGGACAGGGTAGGAGAGACCCAGTACTTC
CASSQPDRVGETQYF
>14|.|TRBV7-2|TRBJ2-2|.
TGTGCCAGCAGACGGACTGTGAACACCGGGGAGCTGTTTTTT
CASRRTVNTGELFF
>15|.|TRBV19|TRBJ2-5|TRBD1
TGTGCCAGTAGTATGGGACAGGGGGCTCAAGAGACCCAGTACTTC
CASSMGQGAQETQYF
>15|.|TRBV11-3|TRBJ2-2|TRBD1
TGTGCCAGCAGCCCCCGACAGGGGGGCACCGGGGAGCTGTTTTTT
CASSPRQGGTGELFF
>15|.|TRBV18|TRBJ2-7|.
TGTGCCAGCTCCCCCACGCGGACAGTTGGGGACGAGCAGTACTTC
CASSPTRTVGDEQYF
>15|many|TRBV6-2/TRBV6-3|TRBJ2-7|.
TGTGCCAGCAGTTACCCGGCTAGCGCGTCCTACGAGCAGTACTTC
CASSYPASASYEQYF
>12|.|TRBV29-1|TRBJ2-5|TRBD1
TGCAGCGTTGGGACAGGGGCAGAGACCCAGTACTTC
CSVGTGAETQYF
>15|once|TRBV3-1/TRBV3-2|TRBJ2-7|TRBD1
TGTGCCAGCAGCCAAGGGGACAGGGGGCCCTACGAGCAGTACTTC
CASSQGDRGPYEQYF
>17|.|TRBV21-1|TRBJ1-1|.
TGTGCCAGCAGCAAAAGGGGGGACAGTGCAATGAACACTGAAGCTTTCTTT
CASSKRGDSAMNTEAFF
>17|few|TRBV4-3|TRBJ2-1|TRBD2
TGCGCCAGCAGCCAAGATAGGACTAGCGGGGGGTACAATGAGCAGTTCTTC
CASSQDRTSGGYNEQFF
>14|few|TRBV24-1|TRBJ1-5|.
TGTGCCACCAGTGATTTGGGGACAAATCAGCCCCAGCATTTT
CATSDLGTNQPQHF
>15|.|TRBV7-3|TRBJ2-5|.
TGTGCCAGCAGTCCAACGGGGACTCCGCAAGAGACCCAGTACTTC
CASSPTGTPQETQYF
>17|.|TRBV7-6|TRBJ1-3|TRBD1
TGTGCCAGCAGCATAACGTTACAGGGGTCCTCTGGAAACACCATATATTTT
CASSITLQGSSGNTIYF
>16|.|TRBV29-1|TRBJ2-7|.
TGCAGCGTTGCCCGTTCACAGCTCAACGAACTTTACGAGCAGTACTTC
CSVARSQLNELYEQYF
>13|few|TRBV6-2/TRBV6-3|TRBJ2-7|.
TGTGCCAGCAGTTCCTTAATCAGCTACGAGCAGTACTTC
CASSSLISYEQYF
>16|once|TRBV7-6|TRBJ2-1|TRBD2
TGTGCCAGCAGTCGACGGGGGGACGGTAAAACAAATGAGCAGTTCTTC
CASSRRGDGKTNEQFF
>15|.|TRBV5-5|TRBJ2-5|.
TGTGCCAGCAGCTTTGGGGGCCTTGGCCCGGCGACCCAGTACTTC
CASSFGGLGPATQYF
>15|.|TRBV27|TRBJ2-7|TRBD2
TGTGCCAGCAGTTTAATTGGGAGGGGCTCCTACGAGCAGTACTTC
CASSLIGRGSYEQYF
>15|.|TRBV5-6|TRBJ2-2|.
TGTGCCAGCAGCTTGATTAGCGGGAACACCGGGGAGCTGTTTTTT
CASSLISGNTGELFF
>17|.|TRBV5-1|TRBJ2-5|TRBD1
TGCGCCAGCAGCTTGGGTTCGTACACAGGGGGCCCGGAGACCCAGTACTTC
CASSLGSYTGGPETQYF
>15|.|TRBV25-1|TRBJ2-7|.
TGTGCCAGCAGACCTACAGGCGTAACCTCCTACGAGCAGTACTTC
CASRPTGVTSYEQYF